The subject of this entry is one TCR beta chain. Its target is unknown. The validation cohort, a group of 100 to 150 subjects, included the donors and was separate from the approximately 700-subject first cohort. Method: immunoSEQ multiplex PCR; TCRdb's copy keeps in-frame clones and lacks some. The table lists roughly 120,000 clones, roughly 90% of them singletons. These data originate in a study of cytomegalovirus exposure and HLA in healthy donors. General study points: Rare TCR sequences dominated, though some public TCRs recurred in many donors. With high specificity and sensitivity, the classifier reportedly diagnosed cytomegalovirus status. Subsequent analysis showed first-cohort TCR clusters tending to co-occur in around 130 validation repertoires.

V gave up 0 bases and J gave up 3 bases, with 11 bases separating them. The CDR3 consists of 15 residues. Looked up from germline, CDR1 is LGHNA and CDR2 is YNFKEQ. Material for sequencing was PBMCs. This chain joins TRBV4-2 and TRBJ1-2; D gene uncertain. The clonotype originates from a woman aged 30 to 39 in good health and CMV-seropositive. For the CDR3, the DNA is TGTGCCAGCAGCCAAGATCCAGGTACCGACTATGGCTACACCTTC. It yields the protein CASSQDPGTDYGYTF.